A single sample gave rise to the 21 T cell receptor beta chains below, sequenced in a study of control samples from healthy donors and cancer patients. Some clones are missing from TCRdb's copy, which holds only in-frame ones; the method was immunoSEQ multiplex PCR. The sample lists 150,000 to 200,000 clones; roughly 93% were seen once. The sample was blood. These receptors all come from a man aged 18 to 30 in good health.

DNA of the CDR3: TGTGCCAGTAGTATTTTTCAGGGGAATCAGCCCCAGCATTTT. Translation gives CASSIFQGNQPQHF. The V call is TRBV19, the J call TRBJ1-5, with D possibly TRBD1 on 6 matching bases. Germline loops: CDR1 LNHDA, CDR2 SQIVND (reference sequence). The CDR3 totals 14 residues. V lost 3 bases and J lost 4, with 10 bases in between.

V is TRBV15 and J is TRBJ2-1, with 9 bases that match TRBD1. This CDR3 has 16 residues. CDR1 and CDR2 from the germline V gene are LNHNV and YYDKDF (reference sequence). V dropped 1 base and J dropped 6; count of bases not matched to a gene: 7. In DNA form, the CDR3 reads TGTGCCACCAGCAGAGGGGGACAGGGTGACCTCAATGAGCAGTTCTTC. Protein product: CATSRGGQGDLNEQFF.

This clone was found a few times. The genes are TRBV28 and TRBJ1-6, with D possibly being TRBD1 (5 bases). The CDR3 has 14 amino acids. Trimming shortened V by 3 bases and J by 9 bases, and 12 bases separated the two germline ends. Germline values: CDR1 MDHEN, CDR2 SYDVKM. The CDR3: CASSFGGSSSPLHF. CDR3 in DNA: TGTGCCAGCAGTTTCGGGGGGAGTAGTTCACCCCTCCACTTT. Using reference TRBV28 and TRBJ1-6 for the parts outside the CDR3, the full variable domain is DVKVTQSSRYLVKRTGEKVFLECVQDMDHENMFWYRQDPGLGLRLIYFSYDVKMKEKGDIPEGYSVSREKKERFSLILESASTNQTSMYLCASSFGGSSSPLHFGNGTRLTVT.

The chain combines TRBV9 with TRBJ2-3, with 10 bases matching TRBD2. Germline assignment: CDR1 SGDLS and CDR2 YYNGEE. CDR3 length: 15 residues. The ends lost 4 bases at V and 4 bases at J; junction bases unmatched: 6. The CDR3 bases are TGTGCCAGCAGCTCGCTAGCGGGGGATCCAGATACGCAGTATTTT. The encoded protein is CASSSLAGDPDTQYF.

This clone was found once. The V gene is TRBV6-5, the J gene TRBJ1-4; 9 bases map to TRBD1. The CDR3 consists of 14 residues. With 4 bases clipped from V and 10 bases from J, the junction kept 7 bases outside the gene matches. The germline CDR1 and CDR2 sequences are MNHEY and SVGAGI. The CDR3 loop reads CASSSRDRAVKLFF. CDR3 nucleotide sequence: TGTGCCAGCAGTTCCCGGGACAGGGCGGTAAAACTGTTTTTT.

The rearrangement joins TRBV5-5 to TRBJ2-5, with 10 nucleotides matching TRBD2. V was clipped by 0 bases and J by 2 bases; unmatched bases: 4. Germline values: CDR1 SGHKS, CDR2 YYEKEE (reference sequence). This CDR3 comprises 16 residues. CDR3 DNA sequence: TGTGCCAGCAGCTTGGCCCCTAGCGGGGGTCAAGAGACCCAGTACTTC. This gives the protein CASSLAPSGGQETQYF.

The V and J genes are TRBV3-1 (or the pseudogene TRBV3-2) and TRBJ1-5; the D gene is possibly TRBD1 (6 bases). The CDR3 totals 15 residues. Germline V gene data show CDR1 as LGHDT and CDR2 as YNNKEL (reference sequence). Trimming removed 4 bases from V and 0 bases from J, with 10 bases in between. CDR3 amino acids: CASSLGTFSNQPQHF. In nucleotides, the CDR3 is TGTGCCAGCAGCCTTGGGACATTTAGCAATCAGCCCCAGCATTTT.

The count of this clone is one. V is TRBV7-2 and J is TRBJ2-1, with a weak D call TRBD2 (6 bases). CDR1 is SGHTA and CDR2 is FQGNSA in the germline V gene. This CDR3 region has 16 residues. The V end was cut by 2 bases, the J end by 5 bases, with 16 bases between. This chain's CDR3 is CASSLFPRDWDNEQFF. Written as DNA, the CDR3 is TGTGCCAGCAGCTTATTTCCCCGGGACTGGGACAATGAGCAGTTCTTC.

This clone is a singleton in its sample. This chain joins TRBV12-5 and TRBJ1-4; 10 nucleotides agree with TRBD1. Germline V CDR1 and CDR2: LGHNT, FRNRAP. The V gene end was trimmed by 6 bases and the J gene end by 4 bases; junction bases not matched to a gene: 8. The CDR3 loop spans 16 amino acids. For the CDR3, the DNA is TGTGCTAGTGGGCCGGGACAGGGGCTCTTTAATGAAAAACTGTTTTTT. It is translated as CASGPGQGLFNEKLFF.

The rearrangement uses TRBV5-6 and TRBJ1-4, with TRBD1 matching over 7 bases. The CDR3 covers 16 residues. Germline V lookup: CDR1 SGHDT, CDR2 YYEEEE. Trimming took 0 bases from V and 4 from J; bases not matched to a gene: 6. CDR3: CASSLAGTVYNEKLFF. The DNA for the CDR3 is TGTGCCAGCAGCTTGGCCGGGACAGTATATAATGAAAAACTGTTTTTT. The whole variable domain, remainder taken from reference TRBV5-6 and TRBJ1-4, is DAGVTQSPTHLIKTRGQQVTLRCSPKSGHDTVSWYQQALGQGPQFIFQYYEEEERQRGNFPDRFSGHQFPNYSSELNVNALLLGDSALYLCASSLAGTVYNEKLFFGSGTQLSVL.

The chain employs TRBV5-1 and TRBJ2-1, with 10 bases lining up with TRBD2. Germline V gives CDR1 SGHRS, CDR2 YFSETQ. The CDR3 contains 15 residues. The trim removed 0 bases at V and 7 bases at J, leaving 4 bases unmatched. CDR3 DNA: TGCGCCAGCAGCTTGGCCATAGCGGGGGGTAATGAGCAGTTCTTC. Translated: CASSLAIAGGNEQFF.

The V gene is TRBV5-1, the J gene TRBJ2-5; a weak D match, TRBD2 (6 bases). The CDR3 sequence is 13 residues long. The V end lost 1 base, the J end lost 5 bases, and 9 bases lay between the germline ends. The germline V gene encodes CDR1 SGHRS and CDR2 YFSETQ. CDR3 DNA: TGCGCCAGCAGCTTGACGGGAGCGGAGACCCAGTACTTC. Translating gives CASSLTGAETQYF.

This sequence joins TRBV10-3 and TRBJ2-1; tentatively, D is TRBD2 (6 bases). V lost 3 bases and J lost 9, with 18 bases in between. This CDR3 has 15 residues. Germline CDR1 ENHRY, CDR2 SYGVKD. CDR3 nucleotides: TGTGCCATCAGTGAAAGAATAGCGGCGGATAGTGAGCAGTTCTTC. It encodes CAISERIAADSEQFF.

The rearrangement joins TRBV2 to TRBJ2-5; perhaps TRBD1 as D (6 bases). This CDR3 spans 13 amino acids. CDR1 and CDR2 from the germline V gene are SNHLY and FYNNEI. The CDR3 nucleotides read TGTGCTAGCCGGAGAGGGACATCAGAGACCCAGTACTTC. Protein sequence: CASRRGTSETQYF. The entire variable domain, with the rest obtained from reference TRBV2 and TRBJ2-5, is as follows: EPEVTQTPSHQVTQMGQEVILRCVPISNHLYFYWYRQILGQKVEFLVSFYNNEISEKSEIFDDQFSVERPDGSNFTLKIRSTKLEDSAMYFCASRRGTSETQYFGPGTRLLVL.

The chain is built from TRBV2 and TRBJ2-7, with a possible D match to TRBD1 (6 bases). Trimming took off 7 bases at V and 3 bases at J, with 13 bases between the two ends. Looked up from germline, CDR1 is SNHLY and CDR2 is FYNNEI. This CDR3 has 13 amino acids. The CDR3 DNA sequence: TGTGCCAGCATCCTGGGGGCAGGCTACGAGCAGTACTTC. It translates to CASILGAGYEQYF.

This clone was recorded once. This chain links TRBV18 with TRBJ2-2; D is perhaps TRBD1 or TRBD2 (5 bases each). Trimming left V 1 base short and J 2 bases short, with 11 bases between. This CDR3 is 16 amino acids long. Germline V lookup: CDR1 KGHSH, CDR2 LQKENI. The CDR3 DNA follows: TGTGCCAGCTCACCACTGACCGGGGCCAACACCGGGGAGCTGTTTTTT. It encodes CASSPLTGANTGELFF.

The chain recombines TRBV18 with TRBJ2-3, with D possibly matching TRBD2 (6 bases). Germline CDR1 KGHSH, CDR2 LQKENI. This CDR3 is built from 15 residues. Trimming took off 2 bases at V and 3 bases at J, with 12 bases between the two ends. The CDR3 DNA reads as TGTGCCAGCTCACCAGTGGGGGGACCGACAGATACGCAGTATTTT. Its protein product is CASSPVGGPTDTQYF. Supplemented by reference TRBV18 and TRBJ2-3, the full variable domain reads NAGVMQNPRHLVRRRGQEARLRCSPMKGHSHVYWYRQLPEEGLKFMVYLQKENIIDESGMPKERFSAEFPKEGPSILRIQQVVRGDSAAYFCASSPVGGPTDTQYFGPGTRLTVL.

The chain recombines TRBV11-2 with TRBJ1-2; D perhaps matches TRBD1 (5 bases). Germline V gene data show CDR1 as SGHAT and CDR2 as FQNNGV. Trimming cost V 5 bases and J 8 bases, with 18 bases left between them. This CDR3 is built from 14 residues. In nucleotides, the CDR3 is TGTGCCAGCAGCCCCTTCGGGACTGCAGCCGGCTACACCTTC. It specifies CASSPFGTAAGYTF.

This chain connects TRBV5-6 to TRBJ2-3; a weak D match, TRBD2 (6 bases). This CDR3 has 15 residues. The germline CDR1 and CDR2 sequences are SGHDT and YYEEEE. V shed 3 bases and J shed 2 bases, with 13 bases lying between them. CDR3 protein: CASSWGDSFTDTQYF. CDR3 sequence (DNA): TGTGCCAGCAGCTGGGGGGACTCCTTCACAGATACGCAGTATTTT.

The J gene is TRBJ1-2, the V gene TRBV9, with a possible D match to TRBD1 (5 bases). The CDR3 contains 14 residues. V lost 0 bases and J lost 7, with 13 bases in between. From germline, CDR1 is SGDLS and CDR2 YYNGEE. The CDR3 DNA reads as TGTGCCAGCAGCGTAGATGACAGAAAGGGTGGCTACACCTTC. Translation gives CASSVDDRKGGYTF.

The V gene is TRBV3-1 (or the pseudogene TRBV3-2), the J gene TRBJ2-7; possible D gene TRBD1, 6 bases. CDR1 LGHDT and CDR2 YNNKEL come from the germline V gene (reference sequence). The CDR3 contains 13 residues. Trimming cost V 4 bases and J 6 bases, with 13 bases left between them. The CDR3 nucleotides are TGTGCCAGCAGCCTACGGACAGCACTCGAGCAGTACTTC. This codes for CASSLRTALEQYF.